These 14 T cell receptor beta chains were all obtained from the same sample, sequenced in a study of blood T cells in healthy people across ages. A second about 6 to 12 cycle PCR used barcoded and J-beta primers. TCRdb independently ran MiXCR on the 5' RACE reads; one entry per CDR3 protein. The data hold about a million distinct CDR3 sequences, with roughly two fifths observed a single time. Sequenced: blood. The receptor source for this set is a man aged 18 to 29 in good health.

V and J are TRBV20-1 and TRBJ2-2, with TRBD2 identical over 9 bases. The V segment lost 0 bases and the J segment 3 bases; nucleotides outside the gene matches: 5. CDR3 length: 16 residues. Germline CDR1 is DFQATT and CDR2 is SNEGSKA (reference sequence). CDR3: CSARDQLAGYTGELFF. The DNA for the CDR3 is TGCAGTGCTAGAGATCAGCTAGCGGGGTACACCGGGGAGCTGTTTTTT.

The chain combines TRBV27 with TRBJ2-5; D unresolved. There are 15 residues in the CDR3. Germline V lookup: CDR1 MNHEY, CDR2 SMNVEV (reference sequence). V lost 7 bases, J lost 0 bases, and 15 bases lay in between. The CDR3 DNA sequence: TGTGCCAGCAATCTACAGAGTTCGTACCAAGAGACCCAGTACTTC. Protein: CASNLQSSYQETQYF.

The table lists this clonotype with many counts. At one end, the junction sequence differs from germline, possibly due to a read error. The V and J genes are TRBV5-1 and TRBJ2-1; D gene ambiguous. This CDR3 region has 11 residues. CDR1 is SGHRS, CDR2 YFSETQ, per germline. The CDR3 region has the DNA TGTGCCAGCAGTTTAGCACGGGAGCAGTTCTTC. Amino acid sequence: CASSLAREQFF. Full variable domain (rest looked up from reference TRBV5-1 and TRBJ2-1): KAGVTQTPRYLIKTRGQQVTLSCSPISGHRSVSWYQQTPGQGLQFLFEYFSETQRNKGNFPGRFSGRQFSNSRSEMNVSTLELGDSALYLCASSLAREQFFGPGTRLTVL.

This clonotype was recorded a few times. CDR3 sequence: CSVDADAGGGYGYTF. The CDR3 DNA reads as TGCAGCGTTGACGCCGACGCCGGGGGTGGCTATGGCTACACCTTC. V and J are TRBV29-1 and TRBJ1-2, with a possible D match to TRBD1 (5 bases). The germline V gene has CDR1 SQVTM and CDR2 ANQGSEA. CDR3 length: 15 amino acids. V shed 3 bases and J shed 4 bases, with 18 bases lying between them.

This chain uses TRBV5-6 with TRBJ1-5; no reliable D call. The germline V gene has CDR1 SGHDT and CDR2 YYEEEE. The CDR3 covers 17 residues. V was pared by 3 bases and J by 2 bases, with 18 bases between. CDR3 in amino acids: CASSSLGKVDGNQPQHF. The CDR3 coding sequence is TGTGCCAGCAGCTCCCTAGGGAAGGTGGATGGCAATCAGCCCCAGCATTTT.

The V and J genes are TRBV7-8 and TRBJ2-3; 7 bases are shared with TRBD1. The CDR3 contains 16 residues. The V gene end was trimmed by 1 base and the J gene end by 1 base; junction bases not matched to a gene: 5. Germline loops: CDR1 SGHVS, CDR2 FQNEAQ. The CDR3 is CASSLGQGRRTDTQYF. CDR3 DNA: TGTGCCAGCAGCTTAGGACAGGGTCGGCGCACAGATACGCAGTATTTT.

The chain carries TRBV4-1 and TRBJ2-1; the match to TRBD2 covers 7 bases. Germline CDR1 reads MGHRA; CDR2 reads YSYEKL. With 3 bases clipped from V and 6 bases from J, the junction kept 11 bases outside the gene matches. The CDR3 totals 16 residues. CDR3 sequence (DNA): TGCGCCAGCAGCCAGATTAGCGGGCCAATGATCAATGAGCAGTTCTTC. Its protein is CASSQISGPMINEQFF.

This clonotype has just a few counts. The genes are TRBV11-2 and TRBJ2-1; maybe TRBD1 (5 bases). There are 16 residues in the CDR3. V was trimmed by 1 base and J by 4 bases, leaving 14 bases between them. CDR1 and CDR2 (germline): SGHAT, FQNNGV. CDR3 sequence reads: CASSLGRTRVYNEQFF. CDR3 sequence (DNA): TGTGCCAGCAGCTTAGGGCGGACAAGGGTTTACAATGAGCAGTTCTTC.

This clonotype came up many times. V usage is TRBV20-1 and J usage is TRBJ1-6; D call uncertain. From germline, CDR1 is DFQATT and CDR2 SNEGSKA (reference sequence). V gave up 0 bases and J gave up 0 bases, with 9 bases separating them. There are 16 residues in the CDR3. This CDR3 is CSARDLGSSYNSPLHF. The CDR3 bases are TGCAGTGCTAGAGATCTGGGTAGCTCCTATAATTCACCCCTCCACTTT.

This clonotype was seen a few times. This chain links TRBV4-1 with TRBJ1-4; D is ambiguous. The CDR3 contains 17 residues. In germline, CDR1 is MGHRA, CDR2 YSYEKL. V was shortened by 2 bases and J by 0 bases, with 13 bases between the two germline ends. The CDR3 sequence is CASSQSPLIATNEKLFF. In nucleotides, the CDR3 is TGCGCCAGCAGCCAAAGCCCCTTGATTGCAACTAATGAAAAACTGTTTTTT.

The table lists this clonotype with a few counts. This sequence joins TRBV4-2 and TRBJ1-1; TRBD1 aligns across 9 bases. Germline V CDR1 and CDR2: LGHNA, YNFKEQ. V gave up 2 bases and J gave up 8 bases; unmatched junction bases: 3. This CDR3 has 13 amino acids. CDR3 region: CASSQTGQGEAFF. CDR3 sequence (DNA): TGTGCCAGCAGCCAAACGGGACAGGGCGAAGCTTTCTTT.

This clonotype was detected only a few times. The V and J genes are TRBV2 and TRBJ1-2; D is uncertain. Germline V gene sequence: CDR1 SNHLY, CDR2 FYNNEI. V dropped 2 bases and J dropped 4 bases, with 11 bases sitting between them. The length of the CDR3 is 14 residues. The CDR3 here is CASSERGFGYGYTF. In DNA, the CDR3 is TGTGCCAGCAGTGAACGGGGTTTCGGCTATGGCTACACCTTC.

The chain carries TRBV20-1 and TRBJ1-2, with D perhaps matching TRBD1 (5 bases). The V end lost 0 bases, the J end lost 4 bases, and 12 bases lay between the germline ends. This CDR3 contains 14 residues. Germline-derived CDR1 and CDR2 are DFQATT and SNEGSKA (reference sequence). CDR3 amino acids: CSARDLDSLYGYTF. The CDR3 bases are TGCAGTGCTAGAGATCTAGACAGTCTCTATGGCTACACCTTC.

Comment on this clonotype: This may be a read error, as it is one base from a much larger clone. This sequence joins TRBV20-1 and TRBJ1-4; 8 nucleotides align to TRBD1. The germline CDR1 and CDR2 sequences are DFQATT and SNEGSKA (reference sequence). V was pared by 5 bases and J by 4 bases, with 6 bases of the junction left unmatched. CDR3 length: 14 amino acids. This chain's CDR3 is CSAGQGADNEKLFF. DNA for the CDR3: TGCAGTGCTGGCCAGGGGGCGGATAATGAAAAACTGTTTTTT.